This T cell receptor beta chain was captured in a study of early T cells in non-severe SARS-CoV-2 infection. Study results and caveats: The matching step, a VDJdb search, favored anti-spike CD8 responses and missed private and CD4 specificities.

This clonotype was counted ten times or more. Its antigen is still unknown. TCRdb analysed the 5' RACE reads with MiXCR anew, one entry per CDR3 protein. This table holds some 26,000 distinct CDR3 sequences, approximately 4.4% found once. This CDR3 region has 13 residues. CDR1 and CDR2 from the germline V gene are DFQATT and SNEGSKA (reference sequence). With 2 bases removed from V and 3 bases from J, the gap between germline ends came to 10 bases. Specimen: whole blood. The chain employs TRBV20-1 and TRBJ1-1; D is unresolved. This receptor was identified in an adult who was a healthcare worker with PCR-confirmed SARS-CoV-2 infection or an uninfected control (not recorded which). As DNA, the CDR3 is TGCAGTGCTAGAATTGGTTTTGACACTGAAGCTTTCTTT. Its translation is CSARIGFDTEAFF.